A selection of T cell receptor beta chains follows, all from one sample in a study of blood T cell repertoires in COVID-19. TCRdb's table, derived via immunoSEQ multiplex PCR, lists solely in-frame clones and lacks some. Altogether around 260,000 clones are present, approximately 92% being singletons, with the ten largest covering 1% to 1.3%. Sequencing used PBMCs or T cells enriched from blood (not recorded which). These receptors were obtained from a woman aged 25 to 45 who had recovered from COVID-19. Each CDR3 is given with its conserved first and last residue. A D gene is named only where the DNA matches it firmly. The size field is filled for only some rows; it gives once, few, many or a size class.

J: TRBJ1-5
size: .
D: TRBD1
V: TRBV28
length: 16
DNA: TGTGCCAGCATCCCTGGGGGACAGGGGGTCAATCAGCCCCAGCATTTT
CDR3: CASIPGGQGVNQPQHF

J: TRBJ1-4
size: .
D: TRBD1
V: TRBV4-2
length: 14
DNA: TGTGCCAGCACCAGACAGGGGGCGGGTGAAAAACTGTTTTTT
CDR3: CASTRQGAGEKLFF

J: TRBJ1-5
size: .
D: .
V: TRBV9
length: 16
DNA: TGTGCCAGCAGTGGGGCCGTGACAGTCGAAAATCAGCCCCAGCATTTT
CDR3: CASSGAVTVENQPQHF

J: TRBJ1-1
size: .
D: .
V: TRBV5-4
length: 14
DNA: TGTGCCAGCAGCTTGGTCGGGGGAGACACTGAAGCTTTCTTT
CDR3: CASSLVGGDTEAFF

J: TRBJ2-2
size: .
D: .
V: TRBV5-6
length: 15
DNA: TGTGCCAGCAGCAACAGGGTAAGGAGTTCCGGGGAGCTGTTTTTT
CDR3: CASSNRVRSSGELFF

J: TRBJ1-5
size: once
D: .
V: TRBV6-5
length: 13
DNA: TGTGCCAGCAGGCTATATAGCAATCAGCCCCAGCATTTT
CDR3: CASRLYSNQPQHF

J: TRBJ2-7
size: .
D: TRBD2
V: TRBV3-1/TRBV3-2
length: 20
DNA: TGTGCCAGCAGCCAAGAGAGTGTCTTAATGACTAGCGGGAGGTCCCACGAGCAGTACTTC
CDR3: CASSQESVLMTSGRSHEQYF

J: TRBJ2-7
size: few
D: .
V: TRBV30
length: 12
DNA: TGTGCCTGGAGTGGGGGCTCCTTGGAGCAGTACTTC
CDR3: CAWSGGSLEQYF

J: TRBJ2-7
size: .
D: .
V: TRBV7-9
length: 13
DNA: TGTGCCAGCAGCCTCAGGAACTCCTACGAGCAGTACTTC
CDR3: CASSLRNSYEQYF

J: TRBJ1-5
size: .
D: .
V: TRBV15
length: 13
DNA: TGTGCCACCAGCACCGGGAACTTCGGTCCCCAGCATTTT
CDR3: CATSTGNFGPQHF

J: TRBJ1-3
size: .
D: .
V: TRBV5-1
length: 15
DNA: TGCGCCAGCAGCTTGCGGGGGGCAGAGGGAAACACCATATATTTT
CDR3: CASSLRGAEGNTIYF

J: TRBJ1-3
size: .
D: .
V: TRBV5-1
length: 14
DNA: TGCGCCAGCAGCAATACAGTCTCTGGAAACACCATATATTTT
CDR3: CASSNTVSGNTIYF

J: TRBJ2-1
size: once
D: TRBD2
V: TRBV5-5
length: 16
DNA: TGTGCCAGCAGCTGGAGACTAGCGGGGGGCCACAATGAGCAGTTCTTC
CDR3: CASSWRLAGGHNEQFF

J: TRBJ1-2
size: .
D: .
V: TRBV29-1
length: 12
DNA: TGCAGCGCCACGGTCGGTGCGTATGGCTACACCTTC
CDR3: CSATVGAYGYTF

J: TRBJ1-2
size: .
D: TRBD1
V: TRBV19
length: 13
DNA: TGTGCCAGTAGTCCCCAGGGGGCTCGGGGCTACACCTTC
CDR3: CASSPQGARGYTF

J: TRBJ2-5
size: .
D: .
V: TRBV30
length: 12
DNA: TGTGCCTGGAGTCGTTCGCGGGAGACCCAGTACTTC
CDR3: CAWSRSRETQYF

J: TRBJ1-3
size: .
D: .
V: TRBV30
length: 13
DNA: TGTGCCTGCAGGACAGTCTCTGGAAACACCATATATTTT
CDR3: CACRTVSGNTIYF

J: TRBJ2-3
size: .
D: TRBD1
V: TRBV2
length: 17
DNA: TGTGCCAGCAGTGTTAGGAGTCCGGGACAGGGATCCCCTACGCAGTATTTT
CDR3: CASSVRSPGQGSPTQYF

J: TRBJ1-5
size: .
D: .
V: TRBV28
length: 17
DNA: TGTGCCAGCAGTTACCATCCCGTCACAGGGATCAATCAGCCCCAGCATTTT
CDR3: CASSYHPVTGINQPQHF

J: TRBJ1-2
size: once
D: .
V: TRBV11-2
length: 12
DNA: TGTGCCAGCAGCTATGTCTCTGGAGGTTCCACCTTC
CDR3: CASSYVSGGSTF

J: TRBJ2-3
size: .
D: TRBD2
V: TRBV7-8
length: 18
DNA: TGTGCCAGCAGCCCCCACCTCAGACTAGCGGGAGAGGGATATACGCAGTATTTT
CDR3: CASSPHLRLAGEGYTQYF

J: TRBJ2-1
size: once
D: TRBD2
V: TRBV11-2
length: 18
DNA: TGTGCCAGCAGCCCAGGACTAGCGGGAATTAGCTCCTACAATGAGCAGTTCTTC
CDR3: CASSPGLAGISSYNEQFF

J: TRBJ1-2
size: .
D: .
V: TRBV11-2
length: 16
DNA: TGTGCCAGCAGCTCACTACACCGACCTCCTAACTATGGCTACACCTTC
CDR3: CASSSLHRPPNYGYTF

J: TRBJ2-1
size: .
D: TRBD1
V: TRBV6-5
length: 15
DNA: TGTGCCAGCAGTTACCTTGGACAGGGTGGGAATGAGCAGTTCTTC
CDR3: CASSYLGQGGNEQFF

J: TRBJ2-1
size: few
D: .
V: TRBV7-9
length: 16
DNA: TGTGCCAGCAGCCAGGGGCAGCGGAAACCCTACAATGAGCAGTTCTTC
CDR3: CASSQGQRKPYNEQFF

J: TRBJ2-1
size: .
D: .
V: TRBV6-4
length: 13
DNA: TGTGCCAGCAGTGACGCCACGTCGGAGGAGCAGTTCTTC
CDR3: CASSDATSEEQFF

J: TRBJ2-5
size: .
D: .
V: TRBV30
length: 13
DNA: TGTGCCTGGGGACGGTCGGGTGGAGAGACCCAGTACTTC
CDR3: CAWGRSGGETQYF

J: TRBJ1-6
size: .
D: .
V: TRBV6-1
length: 16
DNA: TGTGCCAGCAGTGAATTTCCCACAGGGTACAATTCACCCCTCCACTTT
CDR3: CASSEFPTGYNSPLHF

J: TRBJ2-7
size: few
D: TRBD2
V: TRBV4-3
length: 15
DNA: TGCGCCAGCAGCCAATTCGTGACTAGCCCTTACGAGCAGTACTTC
CDR3: CASSQFVTSPYEQYF

J: TRBJ2-6
size: .
D: .
V: TRBV28
length: 17
DNA: TGTGCCAGCAGTTTTATCGGCAGGGGCTCTGGGGCCAACGTCCTGACTTTC
CDR3: CASSFIGRGSGANVLTF

J: TRBJ1-1
size: .
D: .
V: TRBV7-9
length: 15
DNA: TGTGCCAGCAGCTCGGGGGTTAGGGGCAACACTGAAGCTTTCTTT
CDR3: CASSSGVRGNTEAFF

J: TRBJ1-6
size: .
D: TRBD1
V: TRBV19
length: 14
DNA: TGTGCCAGTAGTGTCCGGGACAGGGGATCACCCCTCCACTTT
CDR3: CASSVRDRGSPLHF

J: TRBJ2-4
size: .
D: .
V: TRBV6-5
length: 15
DNA: TGTGCCAGCAGTTCCCGGACTGGGGCCAAAAACATTCAGTACTTC
CDR3: CASSSRTGAKNIQYF

J: TRBJ2-1
size: .
D: .
V: TRBV29-1
length: 17
DNA: TGCAGCGTTGAGGGGCTCGGGACTTCAAGCTCCTACAATGAGCAGTTCTTC
CDR3: CSVEGLGTSSSYNEQFF

J: TRBJ2-7
size: many
D: TRBD2
V: TRBV4-3
length: 18
DNA: TGCGCCAGCAGCCAAGGGGTAGCGGGAGGCCCGGATCTCTACGAGCAGTACTTC
CDR3: CASSQGVAGGPDLYEQYF

J: TRBJ1-2
size: once
D: TRBD1
V: TRBV27
length: 13
DNA: TGTGCCAGCAGACCGGGACAGTTCTATGGCTACACCTTC
CDR3: CASRPGQFYGYTF

J: TRBJ2-7
size: .
D: .
V: TRBV25-1
length: 11
DNA: TGTGCCAGCAGTGAGGGCCACGAGCAGTACTTC
CDR3: CASSEGHEQYF

J: TRBJ1-3
size: .
D: .
V: TRBV5-8
length: 18
DNA: TGTGCCAGCAGTTATTTTCGGTCTTCTTTTTTCTCTGGAAACACCATATATTTT
CDR3: CASSYFRSSFFSGNTIYF

J: TRBJ2-1
size: .
D: TRBD2
V: TRBV27
length: 16
DNA: TGTGCCAGCAGTTTCAAGCGGGAGCGGGAGGGTAATGAGCAGTTCTTC
CDR3: CASSFKREREGNEQFF

J: TRBJ2-7
size: .
D: TRBD2
V: TRBV10-3
length: 18
DNA: TGTGCCATCAGTGACCCACAATCCCCGGGGGGGAAAGACTACGAGCAGTACTTC
CDR3: CAISDPQSPGGKDYEQYF

J: TRBJ1-1
size: .
D: .
V: TRBV5-1
length: 14
DNA: TGCGCCAGCAGCGAGGGACTGTCGAACACTGAAGCTTTCTTT
CDR3: CASSEGLSNTEAFF

J: TRBJ2-2
size: few
D: .
V: TRBV2
length: 15
DNA: TGTGCCAGCAGTGAGGATGGAGCGAACACCGGGGAGCTGTTTTTT
CDR3: CASSEDGANTGELFF

J: TRBJ2-3
size: .
D: TRBD2
V: TRBV4-3
length: 17
DNA: TGCGCCAGCAGCCTCGATCGGACTAGCGGTCACACAGATACGCAGTATTTT
CDR3: CASSLDRTSGHTDTQYF

J: TRBJ2-2
size: .
D: TRBD1
V: TRBV10-3
length: 16
DNA: TGTGCCATCAGTGGTCTGGACAGGGCTAGCACCGGGGAGCTGTTTTTT
CDR3: CAISGLDRASTGELFF

J: TRBJ1-2
size: .
D: TRBD1
V: TRBV2
length: 15
DNA: TGTGCCAGCAGTGTTAGGCAGGGGGCTAACTATGGCTACACCTTC
CDR3: CASSVRQGANYGYTF

J: TRBJ1-5
size: .
D: .
V: TRBV28
length: 20
DNA: TGTGCCAGCACCACTGGGTATACAGATTTAGGGAGGGATTTCAATCAGCCCCAGCATTTT
CDR3: CASTTGYTDLGRDFNQPQHF

J: TRBJ2-1
size: .
D: TRBD2
V: TRBV28
length: 17
DNA: TGTGCCAGCAGTTTATTAAGAGCGGGAGGGTCCTACAATGAGCAGTTCTTC
CDR3: CASSLLRAGGSYNEQFF

J: TRBJ2-1
size: few
D: TRBD2
V: TRBV9
length: 15
DNA: TGTGCCAGCAGCGTAGGGACTAGCGGGAACAATGAGCAGTTCTTC
CDR3: CASSVGTSGNNEQFF

J: TRBJ2-6
size: .
D: .
V: TRBV19
length: 16
DNA: TGTGCCAGTAGTATTGGAGGAGGCTCTGGGGCCAACGTCCTGACTTTC
CDR3: CASSIGGGSGANVLTF

J: TRBJ2-3
size: .
D: .
V: TRBV7-8
length: 16
DNA: TGTGCCAGCAGCTTAGGGTTCCGTGGCATCACAGATACGCAGTATTTT
CDR3: CASSLGFRGITDTQYF

J: TRBJ2-7
size: .
D: TRBD2
V: TRBV4-1
length: 15
DNA: TGCGCCAGCAGCCAGGGTCGGGAGGGCCCCCACGAGCAGTACTTC
CDR3: CASSQGREGPHEQYF

J: TRBJ2-7
size: .
D: TRBD2
V: TRBV27
length: 14
DNA: TGTGCCAGCAGTCGCCCTTGGGGGAGGGACGAGCAGTACTTC
CDR3: CASSRPWGRDEQYF

J: TRBJ2-1
size: .
D: .
V: TRBV5-4
length: 15
DNA: TGTGCCAGCAGCTTGGCCTTAGATCGGTACAATGAGCAGTTCTTC
CDR3: CASSLALDRYNEQFF